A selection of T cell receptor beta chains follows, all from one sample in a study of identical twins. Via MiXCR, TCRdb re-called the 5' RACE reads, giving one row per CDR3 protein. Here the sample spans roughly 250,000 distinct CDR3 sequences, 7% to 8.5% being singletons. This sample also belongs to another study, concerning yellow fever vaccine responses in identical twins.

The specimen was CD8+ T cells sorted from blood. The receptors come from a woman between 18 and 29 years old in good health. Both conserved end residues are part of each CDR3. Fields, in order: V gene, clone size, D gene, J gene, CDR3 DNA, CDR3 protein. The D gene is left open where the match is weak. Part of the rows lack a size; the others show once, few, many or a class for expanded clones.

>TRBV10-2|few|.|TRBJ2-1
TGCGCCAGCACCCCGGAAGGGGGTCTGGTCAATGAGCAGTTCTTC
CASTPEGGLVNEQFF
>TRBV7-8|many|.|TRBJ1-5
TGTGCCAGCAGTTTAGGGGGGGATCAGCCCCAGCATTTT
CASSLGGDQPQHF
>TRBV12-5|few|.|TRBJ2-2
TGTGCTAGTGGCCCGCCCCAGAACACCGGGGAGCTGTTTTTT
CASGPPQNTGELFF
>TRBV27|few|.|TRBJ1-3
TGTGCCAGCAGGCCGGGACCATACGCCTCTGGAAACACCATATATTTT
CASRPGPYASGNTIYF
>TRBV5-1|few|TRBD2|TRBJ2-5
TGCGCCAGCAGCCAAAAAACCCCAGGAGCGGGGGGGATCCAAGAGACCCAGTACTTC
CASSQKTPGAGGIQETQYF
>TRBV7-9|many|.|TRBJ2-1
TGTGCCAGCACTCGAGTGGGGGAGAATGAGCAGTTCTTC
CASTRVGENEQFF
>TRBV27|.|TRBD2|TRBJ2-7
TGTGCCAGCACGCCGACTAGCGGGAGGGGTGCTTTCTCGGAAGAGCAGTACTTC
CASTPTSGRGAFSEEQYF
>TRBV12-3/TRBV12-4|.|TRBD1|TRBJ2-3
TGTGCCAGCAGTACAGGGGATTTAACAGATACGCAGTATTTT
CASSTGDLTDTQYF
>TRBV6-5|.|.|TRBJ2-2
TGTGCCAGCAGTTACGGGACCACAGTATCCACCGGGGAGCTGTTTTTT
CASSYGTTVSTGELFF
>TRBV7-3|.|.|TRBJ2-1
TGTGCCAGCAGCTTAACGTTGGGTGGAAACAATGAGCAGTTCTTC
CASSLTLGGNNEQFF
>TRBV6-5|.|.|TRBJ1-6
TGTGCCAGCAGTTACGAAGTGATAGGATCGTATAATTCACCCCTCCACTTT
CASSYEVIGSYNSPLHF
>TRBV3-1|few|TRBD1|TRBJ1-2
TGTGCCAGCAGCCAAGGAGGGGGCGGGTTTGGCTACACCTTC
CASSQGGGGFGYTF
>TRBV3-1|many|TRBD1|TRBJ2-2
TGTGCCAGCAGCCAGGTGACAGGGCGCACCGGGGAGCTGTTTTTT
CASSQVTGRTGELFF
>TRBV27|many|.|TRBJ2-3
TGTGCCAGCAGTCCACGGTTGGGCACAGATACGCAGTATTTT
CASSPRLGTDTQYF
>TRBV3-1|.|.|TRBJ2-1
TGTGCCAGCAGCCAAGAATGGGGGAGCTCCTACAATGAGCAGTTCTTC
CASSQEWGSSYNEQFF
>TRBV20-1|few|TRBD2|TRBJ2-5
TGCAGTGCTAGAGACGAGGGGACTAGCGATCTCTCCGGGACCCAGTACTTC
CSARDEGTSDLSGTQYF
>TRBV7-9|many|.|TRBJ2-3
TGTGCCAGCAGCCCACCGGGACGGGGACCGGGAGATACGCAGTATTTT
CASSPPGRGPGDTQYF
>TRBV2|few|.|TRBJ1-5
TGTGCCAGCAGTGAATATACTAGGCAGCCCCAGCATTTT
CASSEYTRQPQHF
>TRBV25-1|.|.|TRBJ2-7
TGTGCCAGCAGTGACCCCTCTAGTACCCTCTACGAGCAGTACTTC
CASSDPSSTLYEQYF
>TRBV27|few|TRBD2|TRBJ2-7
TGTGCCAGCAGTCTTCCCGGGAGGGCTTTGTACGAGCAGTACTTC
CASSLPGRALYEQYF
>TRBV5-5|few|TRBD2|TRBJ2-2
TGTGCCAGCAGATTCCTAGCGGGAGGGTGGACCGGGGAGCTGTTTTTT
CASRFLAGGWTGELFF
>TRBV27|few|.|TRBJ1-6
TGTGCCAGCAGGGAAGGACACCCCCGGCTCCCCCTCCACTTT
CASREGHPRLPLHF
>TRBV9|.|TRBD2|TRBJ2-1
TGTGCCAGCAGCGTATTACCCGGGGGGTGGGTGGACAATGAGCAGTTCTTC
CASSVLPGGWVDNEQFF
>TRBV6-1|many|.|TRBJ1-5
TGTGCCAGCAGTGAATTTGATGGAAGCAATCAGCCCCAGCATTTT
CASSEFDGSNQPQHF
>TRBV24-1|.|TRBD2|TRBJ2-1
TGTGCCACCAGTGATTCCAGGACTAGCGGCTACAATGAGCAGTTCTTC
CATSDSRTSGYNEQFF
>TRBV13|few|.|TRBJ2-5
TGTGCCAGCAGCTTAGCATTGTCAGGCCTTGGGGAGACCCAGTACTTC
CASSLALSGLGETQYF
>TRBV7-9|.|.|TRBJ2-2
TGTGCCAGCAGCTTAGACCCCACGGTTGGGCTGTTTTTT
CASSLDPTVGLFF
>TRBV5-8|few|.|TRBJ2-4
TGTGCCAGCAGATCCTACAGGGTGGCCAAAAACATTCAGTACTTC
CASRSYRVAKNIQYF
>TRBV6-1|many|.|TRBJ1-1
TGTGCCAGCAGCCAAAGGTTGGATTGGAACACTGAAGCTTTCTTT
CASSQRLDWNTEAFF
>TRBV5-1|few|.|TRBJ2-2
TGCGCCAGCAGCTTGGCGGTGGGCACCGGGGAGCTGTTTTTT
CASSLAVGTGELFF
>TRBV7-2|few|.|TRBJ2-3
TGTGCCAGCAGCCCGAGGGACCGTAATACGCAGTATTTT
CASSPRDRNTQYF
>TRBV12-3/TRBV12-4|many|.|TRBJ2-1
TGTGCCAGCAGTTTGGGTCCACGGGGTGAGCAGTTCTTC
CASSLGPRGEQFF
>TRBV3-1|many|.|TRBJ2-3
TGTGCCAGCAGCCAAGACGGGGCTAGCACAGATACGCAGTATTTT
CASSQDGASTDTQYF
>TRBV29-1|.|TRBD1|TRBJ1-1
TGCAGCGTTGAAGATGGGACAGGGGTGAACACTGAAGCTTTCTTT
CSVEDGTGVNTEAFF
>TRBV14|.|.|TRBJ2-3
TGTGCCAGCAGCCAAGGGAGGGCGACCACAGATACGCAGTATTTT
CASSQGRATTDTQYF
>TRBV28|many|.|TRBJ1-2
TGTGCCAGCAGTTTAGAACAGGGTCTGACTGGCTACACCTTC
CASSLEQGLTGYTF
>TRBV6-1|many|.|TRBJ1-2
TGTGCCAGCAAGACCGGGGCTTCTAACTATGGCTACACCTTC
CASKTGASNYGYTF
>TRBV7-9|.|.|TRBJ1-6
TGTGCCAGCAGCCTCTCCCCCCGTAATTCACCCCTCCACTTT
CASSLSPRNSPLHF
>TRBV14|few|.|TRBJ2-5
TGTGCCAGCAGCTCGCGTCGACTAGTCCAAGAGACCCAGTACTTC
CASSSRRLVQETQYF
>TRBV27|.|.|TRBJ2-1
TGTGCCAGCAGTTTATTTCGGAGGGGGGATTACAATGAGCAGTTCTTC
CASSLFRRGDYNEQFF
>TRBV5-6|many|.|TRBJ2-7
TGTGCCAGCAGCCCGCGTGGTAACTACGAGCAGTACTTC
CASSPRGNYEQYF
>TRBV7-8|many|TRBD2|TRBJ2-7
TGTGCCAGCAGCTCCACCATGGGGGGGAACGAGCAGTACTTC
CASSSTMGGNEQYF
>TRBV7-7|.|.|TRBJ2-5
TGTGCCAGCAGCCCAGGGACAACCTCCTGGGAGACCCAGTACTTC
CASSPGTTSWETQYF
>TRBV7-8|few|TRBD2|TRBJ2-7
TGTGCCAGCAGCTTAGCAGGGAGCGGGAGGACGGGAGAGCAGTACTTC
CASSLAGSGRTGEQYF
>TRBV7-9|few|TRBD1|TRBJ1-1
TGTGCCAGCAGCGGACGGGACAGGGTGGGTGAAGCTTTCTTT
CASSGRDRVGEAFF
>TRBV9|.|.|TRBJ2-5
TGTGCCAGCAGCCCTCCCCCGGACCGACAAGAGACCCAGTACTTC
CASSPPPDRQETQYF